These 32 T cell receptor beta chains came from one sample sequenced in a study of STAT3 mutations in large granular lymphocyte leukemia. Study findings and constraints: Every T-cell large granular lymphocyte leukemia patient had at least one immunodominant TCR beta clonotype.

TCRdb's table, derived via immunoSEQ multiplex PCR, lists solely in-frame clones and lacks some. The sample yields 17,000 or so clones, approximately 84% seen once. Antigens of these TCRs are unknown. Material for sequencing was peripheral blood mononuclear cells. These receptors came from a middle-aged man with T-cell large granular lymphocyte leukemia. Some clones in this sample may be carry-over from other donors' samples.

The chain recombines TRBV30 with TRBJ1-5; D unresolved. Trimming removed 2 bases at V and 6 bases at J, with 11 bases between. The germline V gene has CDR1 GTSNPN and CDR2 SVGIG (reference sequence). The CDR3 consists of 13 residues. CDR3 nucleotide sequence: TGTGCCTGGAGTAAGGGAGACATTCAGCCCCAGCATTTT. It codes for CAWSKGDIQPQHF.

The chain couples TRBV5-1 to TRBJ2-6, with 9 bases aligning to TRBD1. Germline V gives CDR1 SGHRS, CDR2 YFSETQ. V lost 4 bases and J lost 2; bases outside the gene matches: 10. This CDR3 comprises 18 residues. CDR3 in DNA: TGCGCCAGCAGCACAACCGGGACAGGGCCCCCTGGGGCCAACGTCCTGACTTTC. Translation: CASSTTGTGPPGANVLTF.

The chain carries TRBV29-1 and TRBJ2-4; perhaps TRBD1 as D (6 bases). Trimming cost V 5 bases and J 0 bases, with 8 bases left between them. CDR3 length: 13 residues. Germline values: CDR1 SQVTM, CDR2 ANQGSEA. This CDR3 reads CSVLRGAKNIQYF. The CDR3 DNA follows: TGCAGCGTTCTCAGGGGAGCCAAAAACATTCAGTACTTC.

CDR3 sequence (DNA): TGTGCCAGCAGTTCCTTCTACAGGGGTCAAGAGACCCAGTACTTC. Translated: CASSSFYRGQETQYF. This chain uses TRBV27 with TRBJ2-5; 7 positions agree with TRBD1. This CDR3 is built from 15 residues. The germline V gene has CDR1 MNHEY and CDR2 SMNVEV (reference sequence). V lost 4 bases and J lost 2; bases outside the gene matches: 7.

A word on this clone: An end of the junction does not agree with germline; a read error may underlie this. The chain recombines TRBV19 with TRBJ2-5; 8 bases are shared with TRBD1. CDR1 LNHDA and CDR2 SQIVND come from the germline V gene (reference sequence). CDR3 size: 16 residues. CDR3 amino acids: CASSIGLTGDHETQYF. Written as DNA, the CDR3 is TGTGCCAGTAGTATAGGCCTGACAGGGGACCATGAGACCCAGTACTTC.

The chain joins TRBV10-1 to TRBJ1-2; D uncertain. The CDR3 spans 13 residues. Germline CDR1 is WNHNN and CDR2 is SYGVQD (reference sequence). Deletions cut 10 bases from V and 3 bases from J, with 15 bases between. CDR3 protein: CATSASPDYGYTF. As DNA, the CDR3 is TGCGCCACCTCAGCGTCGCCCGACTATGGCTACACCTTC.

The table lists this clone with a count of one. This chain links TRBV13 with TRBJ1-3; D uncertain. V was clipped by 1 base and J by 4 bases, with 8 bases between them. This CDR3 is built from 14 residues. Germline CDR1 PRHDT, CDR2 FYEKMQ (reference sequence). This chain's CDR3 is CASSLEGTGNTIYF. CDR3 bases: TGTGCCAGCAGCTTAGAGGGAACGGGAAACACCATATATTTT. The complete variable domain, with remaining parts taken from reference TRBV13 and TRBJ1-3, reads AAGVIQSPRHLIKEKRETATLKCYPIPRHDTVYWYQQGPGQDPQFLISFYEKMQSDKGSIPDRFSAQQFSDYHSELNMSSLELGDSALYFCASSLEGTGNTIYFGEGSWLTVV.

The rearrangement joins TRBV18 to TRBJ1-1; 8 bases fit TRBD1. This CDR3 has 18 residues. From germline, CDR1 is KGHSH and CDR2 LQKENI. Germline trimming cut 6 bases from V and 4 bases from J; bases unmatched to any gene: 19. The CDR3 spells CASSHDPGQENQGTEAFF. The CDR3, as DNA: TGTGCCAGCTCCCACGACCCGGGACAGGAAAATCAAGGCACTGAAGCTTTCTTT.

V is TRBV6-1 and J is TRBJ2-5; maybe TRBD2 (6 bases). Per the germline V gene, CDR1 is MNHNS and CDR2 is SASEGT. V was shortened by 3 bases and J by 2 bases, with 16 bases between the two germline ends. The CDR3 spans 16 residues. CDR3 nucleotide sequence: TGTGCCAGCAGTGAGAGGTTGCGGGGAGTTCAAGAGACCCAGTACTTC. This sequence encodes CASSERLRGVQETQYF.

The V call is TRBV6-1, the J call TRBJ1-2; 7 bases map to TRBD1. Trimming cost V 4 bases and J 4 bases; bases outside gene matches: 6. Per germline, CDR1 MNHNS and CDR2 SASEGT. CDR3 length: 14 residues. This chain's CDR3 is CASSAQGRLYGYTF. In nucleotides, the CDR3 is TGTGCCAGCAGTGCACAGGGGCGGCTCTATGGCTACACCTTC.

The V gene is TRBV19, the J gene TRBJ2-5; D may be TRBD2 (7 bases). Trimming left V 7 bases short and J 7 bases short, with 19 bases between. CDR3 length: 14 residues. CDR1 LNHDA and CDR2 SQIVND come from the germline V gene (reference sequence). This chain's CDR3 is CASTPRGGPGTQYF. The CDR3 DNA reads as TGTGCCAGTACTCCCAGGGGAGGGCCGGGGACCCAGTACTTC.

The rearrangement links TRBV2 to TRBJ1-6; the D is unclear. The germline V gene encodes CDR1 SNHLY and CDR2 FYNNEI. With 10 bases removed from V and 9 bases from J, the gap between germline ends came to 28 bases. The CDR3 is 17 residues long. CDR3 residues: CAIYLRGLGKGGSPLHF. CDR3 nucleotide sequence: TGTGCCATTTACCTCCGGGGATTAGGCAAAGGAGGTTCACCCCTCCACTTT. The full variable domain, rest sourced from reference TRBV2 and TRBJ1-6, is EPEVTQTPSHQVTQMGQEVILRCVPISNHLYFYWYRQILGQKVEFLVSFYNNEISEKSEIFDDQFSVERPDGSNFTLKIRSTKLEDSAMYFCAIYLRGLGKGGSPLHFGNGTRLTVT.

The V gene is TRBV5-4, the J gene TRBJ2-1; TRBD2 agrees at 7 bases. CDR3 length equals 14 residues. Unmatched junction bases numbered 6, after V lost 1 base and J lost 8 bases. Germline-derived CDR1 and CDR2 are SGHNT and YYREEE (reference sequence). This CDR3 is CASSLRGGRDEQFF. The CDR3 DNA follows: TGTGCCAGCAGCTTGAGGGGAGGGAGGGATGAGCAGTTCTTC.

J is TRBJ1-2 and V is TRBV2, with 7 bases that match TRBD1. V dropped 5 bases and J dropped 4; count of bases not matched to a gene: 4. This CDR3 is built from 13 residues. CDR1 is SNHLY and CDR2 is FYNNEI in the germline V gene. The CDR3 DNA is TGTGCCAGCAGTTCCACAGGGGCCTATGGCTACACCTTC. It yields the protein CASSSTGAYGYTF.

V and J are TRBV7-3 and TRBJ1-1, with TRBD1 matching 9 bases. Germline V gene sequence: CDR1 SGHTA, CDR2 FQGTGA. The CDR3 extends over 15 amino acids. Trimming took 3 bases from V and 4 from J; bases not matched to a gene: 6. Here the CDR3 reads CASSFTGGGSTEAFF. CDR3 bases: TGTGCCAGCAGCTTTACAGGGGGCGGTAGCACTGAAGCTTTCTTT.

The rearrangement joins TRBV15 to TRBJ2-7; D may be TRBD2 (6 bases). This CDR3 region has 15 residues. CDR1 is LNHNV and CDR2 is YYDKDF in the germline V gene (reference sequence). V lost 2 bases and J 2 bases, leaving 13 bases between the germline ends. The CDR3 bases are TGTGCCACCAGCAGAAGGGACGGAGGGACCTACGAGCAGTACTTC. Translation gives CATSRRDGGTYEQYF.

The chain employs TRBV2 and TRBJ2-7; D is unresolved. CDR3 length: 11 residues. The germline V and J ends were trimmed by 3 bases and 5 bases, with 5 bases remaining between them. Per the germline V gene, CDR1 is SNHLY and CDR2 is FYNNEI. The chain's CDR3 is CASSDKDEQYF. CDR3 sequence (DNA): TGTGCCAGCAGTGACAAAGACGAGCAGTACTTC.

This chain connects TRBV4-3 to TRBJ2-2; D is perhaps TRBD1 (5 bases). CDR1 is LGHNA and CDR2 is YSLEER in the germline V gene. The CDR3 totals 16 residues. Trimming took 3 bases from V and 5 from J, leaving 16 bases between them. CDR3 loop: CASSQSRAGWTGELFF. CDR3 nucleotides: TGCGCCAGCAGCCAGAGCAGGGCAGGGTGGACCGGGGAGCTGTTTTTT.

This sequence joins TRBV5-1 and TRBJ1-1, with 7 bases that match TRBD1. V shed 4 bases, J shed 0 bases, and the junction held 6 bases outside the gene matches. There are 15 residues in the CDR3. From germline, CDR1 is SGHRS and CDR2 YFSETQ. CDR3 amino acids: CASSPAGGLNTEAFF. DNA of the CDR3: TGCGCCAGCAGCCCCGCAGGGGGGTTGAACACTGAAGCTTTCTTT.

The chain couples TRBV27 to TRBJ1-6; TRBD1 is a possible D gene (5 bases). The CDR3 totals 14 residues. Germline CDR1 is MNHEY and CDR2 is SMNVEV (reference sequence). Trimming took 5 bases from V and 5 from J, leaving 10 bases between them. This CDR3 is CASSHQGHNSPLHF. The CDR3 coding sequence is TGTGCCAGCAGTCATCAGGGCCATAATTCACCCCTCCACTTT.

The chain employs TRBV18 and TRBJ2-5; tentative D call: TRBD2 (5 bases). CDR1 is KGHSH, CDR2 LQKENI, per germline. V was clipped by 2 bases and J by 2 bases, with 9 bases between them. This CDR3 contains 14 residues. In DNA form, the CDR3 reads TGTGCCAGCTCACCAATCGGGAATCAAGAGACCCAGTACTTC. Amino acids: CASSPIGNQETQYF.

This sequence joins TRBV10-2 and TRBJ2-3; D is uncertain. The CDR3 length is 14 residues. Trimming pared 4 bases from V and 2 bases from J, leaving 10 bases between. Germline CDR1 and CDR2: WSHSY and SAAADI. Here the CDR3 reads CASSGAHDTDTQYF. The DNA for the CDR3 is TGCGCCAGCAGTGGCGCCCACGACACAGATACGCAGTATTTT.

This chain uses TRBV20-1 with TRBJ2-5, with a possible D match to TRBD2 (6 bases). Germline V gene data show CDR1 as DFQATT and CDR2 as SNEGSKA (reference sequence). The CDR3 is 10 residues long. The V end lost 6 bases, the J end lost 12 bases, and 14 bases lay between the germline ends. Here the CDR3 DNA reads TGCAGTGCCTCATCGGGGGACGAGTACTTC. Residues: CSASSGDEYF.

The chain carries TRBV5-1 and TRBJ1-3, with 7 bases that match TRBD1. The CDR3 loop spans 16 amino acids. The J segment lost 2 bases and the V segment lost 7 bases, leaving 12 bases of the junction unmatched. Germline V gene sequence: CDR1 SGHRS, CDR2 YFSETQ. CDR3 nucleotides: TGCGCCAGCGCCCAACAGGGGTCCTCGGCTGGAAACACCATATATTTT. Encoded protein: CASAQQGSSAGNTIYF.

The chain carries TRBV5-1 and TRBJ2-5; 8 nucleotides match TRBD2. The CDR3 runs to 13 residues. Germline assignment: CDR1 SGHRS and CDR2 YFSETQ. V gave up 4 bases and J gave up 5 bases; unmatched junction bases: 4. The CDR3 coding sequence is TGCGCCAGCAGCCCGGGACTAGGGGAGACCCAGTACTTC. It specifies CASSPGLGETQYF.

The gene calls are TRBV5-1 and TRBJ1-1; no firm D call. CDR3 length equals 12 residues. With 2 bases removed from V and 2 bases from J, the gap between germline ends came to 4 bases. Germline lookup yields CDR1 SGHRS and CDR2 YFSETQ. The DNA for the CDR3 is TGCGCCAGCAGCTTAAGTAACACTGAAGCTTTCTTT. Translated, it gives CASSLSNTEAFF.

This sequence joins TRBV10-3 and TRBJ2-3; 11 nucleotides agree with TRBD2. Trimming at V came to 2 bases and at J to 3 bases, leaving 13 bases not matched to a gene. The CDR3 length is 19 residues. CDR1 and CDR2 from the germline V gene are ENHRY and SYGVKD. The CDR3 nucleotides read TGTGCCATCAGTGAGCCCACCTATCCTAGCGGGGGGAGGACAGATACGCAGTATTTT. It encodes CAISEPTYPSGGRTDTQYF.

The chain has TRBV30 and TRBJ2-2, with 11 bases fitting TRBD2. Germline V gene data show CDR1 as GTSNPN and CDR2 as SVGIG (reference sequence). The CDR3 length is 18 residues. Losses at the gene ends were 2 bases for V and 6 bases for J; bases not matched to a gene: 14. The CDR3 sequence is CAWSPPLTSGAGSGELFF. CDR3 bases: TGTGCCTGGAGTCCCCCGCTGACTAGCGGGGCCGGGTCCGGGGAGCTGTTTTTT.

The J gene is TRBJ2-2, the V gene TRBV25-1; the D gene is possibly TRBD1 (5 bases). CDR3 length: 14 amino acids. V was shortened by 0 bases and J by 3 bases, with 5 bases between the two germline ends. Germline V CDR1 and CDR2: MGHDK, SYGVNS. The CDR3 loop reads CASSEYRDTGELFF. Written as DNA, the CDR3 is TGTGCCAGCAGTGAATACAGGGACACCGGGGAGCTGTTTTTT. Drawing the rest from reference TRBV25-1 and TRBJ2-2, the complete variable domain is EADIYQTPRYLVIGTGKKITLECSQTMGHDKMYWYQQDPGMELHLIHYSYGVNSTEKGDLSSESTVSRIRTEHFPLTLESARPSHTSQYLCASSEYRDTGELFFGEGSRLTVL.

The chain couples TRBV10-2 to TRBJ1-5; no clear D gene. CDR3 length: 13 amino acids. Trimming took 8 bases from V and 3 from J, leaving 11 bases between them. CDR1 and CDR2 from the germline V gene are WSHSY and SAAADI. The DNA for the CDR3 is TGCGCCAGCGCCCAAGGGTCCAATCAGCCCCAGCATTTT. Its protein product is CASAQGSNQPQHF.

This sequence joins TRBV5-1 and TRBJ2-3; 8 nucleotides agree with TRBD2. Germline lookup yields CDR1 SGHRS and CDR2 YFSETQ. With V trimmed by 7 bases and J by 6 bases, 16 bases remained unmatched. The CDR3 consists of 16 residues. The CDR3 is CASGRSGGLAGDTQYF. CDR3 nucleotides: TGCGCCAGCGGGAGGAGCGGGGGCCTGGCTGGTGATACGCAGTATTTT.

V is TRBV25-1 and J is TRBJ2-5; 8 positions match TRBD2. The junction had 10 bases not matched to a gene; V was cut back by 5 bases and J by 5 bases. Per the germline V gene, CDR1 is MGHDK and CDR2 is SYGVNS. The CDR3 consists of 15 residues. The CDR3: CASSLPGLECETQYF. CDR3 DNA: TGTGCCAGCAGTCTCCCGGGACTAGAGTGCGAGACCCAGTACTTC.